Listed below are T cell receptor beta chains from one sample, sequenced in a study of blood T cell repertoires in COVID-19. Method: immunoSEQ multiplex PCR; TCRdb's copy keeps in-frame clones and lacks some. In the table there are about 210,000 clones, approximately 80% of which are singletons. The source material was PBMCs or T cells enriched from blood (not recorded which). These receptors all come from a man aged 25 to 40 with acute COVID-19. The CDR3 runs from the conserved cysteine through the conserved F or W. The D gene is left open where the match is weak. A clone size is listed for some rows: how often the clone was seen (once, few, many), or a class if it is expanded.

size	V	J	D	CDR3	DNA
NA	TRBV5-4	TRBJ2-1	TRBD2	CASSFRGGREVEQFF	TGTGCCAGCAGCTTTCGGGGGGGCCGTGAAGTTGAGCAGTTCTTC
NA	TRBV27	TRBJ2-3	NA	CASSLSSVDSDTQYF	TGTGCCAGCAGTTTATCATCGGTAGACTCAGATACGCAGTATTTT
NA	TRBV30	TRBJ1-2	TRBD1	CAWSGDRGSGTF	TGTGCCTGGAGTGGGGACAGGGGTTCTGGCACCTTC
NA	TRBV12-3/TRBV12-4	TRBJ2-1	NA	CASSLNRVNEQFF	TGTGCCAGCAGTTTAAACAGGGTCAATGAGCAGTTCTTC
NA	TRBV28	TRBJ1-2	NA	CASSLLQGVRYTF	TGTGCCAGCAGTTTACTACAGGGAGTACGCTACACCTTC
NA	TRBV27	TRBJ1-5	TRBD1	CASSYGQGDQPQHF	TGTGCCAGCAGTTACGGACAGGGGGATCAGCCCCAGCATTTT
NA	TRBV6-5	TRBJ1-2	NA	CASSPGVGGYTF	TGTGCCAGCAGTCCAGGGGTGGGCGGCTACACCTTC
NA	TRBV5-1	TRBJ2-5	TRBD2	CASSPVAGGQETQYF	TGCGCCAGCAGCCCCGTAGCGGGGGGCCAAGAGACCCAGTACTTC
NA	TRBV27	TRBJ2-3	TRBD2	CASSLSRRLGTKHTDTQYF	TGTGCCAGCAGTTTATCGCGCCGCTTAGGGACTAAACACACAGATACGCAGTATTTT
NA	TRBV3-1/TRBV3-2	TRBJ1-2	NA	CASSQPGANYGYTF	TGTGCCAGCAGCCAACCGGGAGCTAACTATGGCTACACCTTC
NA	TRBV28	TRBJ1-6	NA	CASSSGSSYNSPLHF	TGTGCCAGCAGTTCCGGGAGCTCCTATAATTCACCCCTCCACTTT
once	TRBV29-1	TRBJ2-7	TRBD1	CSVEGQGAREQYF	TGCAGCGTTGAGGGACAGGGGGCTCGCGAGCAGTACTTC
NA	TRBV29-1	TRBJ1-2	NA	CSVVPPDSYGYTF	TGCAGCGTTGTCCCTCCCGACTCCTATGGCTACACCTTC
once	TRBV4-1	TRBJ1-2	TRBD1	CASSRGEGARGYTF	TGCGCCAGCAGCCGAGGAGAGGGGGCGCGGGGCTACACCTTC
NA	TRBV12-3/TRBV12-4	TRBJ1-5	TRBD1	CASRGTGNQPQHF	TGTGCCAGCAGGGGGACAGGAAATCAGCCCCAGCATTTT
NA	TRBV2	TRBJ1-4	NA	CASSLLGQTNEKLFF	TGTGCCAGCAGCCTACTGGGACAAACTAATGAAAAACTGTTTTTT
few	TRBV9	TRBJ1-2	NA	CASSGGGLTRKSYGYTF	TGTGCCAGCAGCGGAGGGGGTCTTACAAGGAAGAGCTATGGCTACACCTTC
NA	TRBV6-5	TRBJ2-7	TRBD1	CASRDGQGGLYEQYF	TGTGCCAGCAGGGACGGACAGGGAGGTTTGTACGAGCAGTACTTC
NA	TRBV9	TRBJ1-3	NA	CASSVDSFSGNTIYF	TGTGCCAGCAGCGTCGACAGCTTCTCTGGAAACACCATATATTTT
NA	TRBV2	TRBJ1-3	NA	CASSIRTGALSSGNTIYF	TGTGCCAGCAGTATACGAACAGGTGCCCTTAGCTCTGGAAACACCATATATTTT
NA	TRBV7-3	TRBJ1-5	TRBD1	CASSLDRGQPQHF	TGTGCCAGCAGCTTGGACAGGGGCCAGCCCCAGCATTTT
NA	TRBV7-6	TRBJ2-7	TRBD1	CASSLGQGGGSYEQYF	TGTGCCAGCAGCTTGGGACAGGGGGGTGGGTCCTACGAGCAGTACTTC
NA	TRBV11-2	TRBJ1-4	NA	CASSPRDTRYEKLFF	TGTGCCAGCAGCCCCCGGGACACCCGATATGAAAAACTGTTTTTT
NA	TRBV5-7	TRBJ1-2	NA	CASSLTRGGMRGYTF	TGTGCCAGCAGCTTGACCAGAGGAGGTATGAGGGGCTACACCTTC
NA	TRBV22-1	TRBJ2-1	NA	CPGSALRYSGATNNEQFF	TGTCCTGGGAGCGCACTCCGGTATAGCGGGGCTACGAACAATGAGCAGTTCTTC
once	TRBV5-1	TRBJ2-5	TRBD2	CASSFGSGGPQETQYF	TGCGCCAGCAGCTTTGGTAGCGGGGGGCCCCAAGAGACCCAGTACTTC
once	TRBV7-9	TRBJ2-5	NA	CASSSSRPLGGTQYF	TGTGCCAGCAGCTCGTCGAGACCGCTTGGAGGGACCCAGTACTTC
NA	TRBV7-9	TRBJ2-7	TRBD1	CASRLTGVDEQYF	TGTGCCAGCAGACTTACAGGGGTTGACGAGCAGTACTTC
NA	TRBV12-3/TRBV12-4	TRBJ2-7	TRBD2	CASSFGLAGGIYF	TGTGCCAGCAGTTTCGGACTAGCGGGGGGAATTTACTTC
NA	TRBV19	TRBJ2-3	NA	CASSIGQIHTDTQYF	TGTGCCAGTAGTATAGGACAGATCCACACAGATACGCAGTATTTT
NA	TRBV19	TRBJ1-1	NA	CASSIQGVAAGEAFF	TGTGCCAGTAGTATCCAAGGGGTAGCAGCCGGTGAAGCTTTCTTT
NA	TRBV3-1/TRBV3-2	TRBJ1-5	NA	CASSQEGGTANQPQHF	TGTGCCAGCAGCCAAGAGGGGGGGACTGCTAATCAGCCCCAGCATTTT
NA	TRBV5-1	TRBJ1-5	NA	CASSREVQGPQHF	TGCGCCAGCAGCCGGGAAGTCCAAGGACCCCAGCATTTT
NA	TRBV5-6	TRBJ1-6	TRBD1	CASLDRDNSPLHF	TGTGCCAGCCTTGACAGGGATAATTCACCCCTCCACTTT
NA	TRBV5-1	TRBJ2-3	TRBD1	CASSFGDRGTDTQYF	TGCGCCAGCAGCTTTGGGGACAGGGGGACAGATACGCAGTATTTT
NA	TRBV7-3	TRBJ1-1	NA	CASSQGIETEAFF	TGTGCCAGCAGCCAGGGAATCGAGACTGAAGCTTTCTTT
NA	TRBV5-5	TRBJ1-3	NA	CASSLVLGANGNTIYF	TGTGCCAGCAGCTTGGTTCTGGGGGCGAATGGAAACACCATATATTTT
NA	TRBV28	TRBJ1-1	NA	CASSRPGLVGTEAFF	TGTGCCAGCAGTCGACCGGGACTTGTAGGTACTGAAGCTTTCTTT
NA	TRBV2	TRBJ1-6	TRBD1	CASSWGQGPLVDSPLHF	TGTGCCAGCAGTTGGGGACAGGGGCCACTTGTCGATTCACCCCTCCACTTT
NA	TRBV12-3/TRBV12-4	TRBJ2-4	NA	CASRRRDIQYF	TGTGCCAGCAGACGACGGGACATTCAGTACTTC
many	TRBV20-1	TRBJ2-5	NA	CSASTGTFPETQYF	TGCAGTGCTAGTACAGGGACCTTCCCAGAGACCCAGTACTTC
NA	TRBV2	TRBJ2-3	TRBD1	CACDRETDTQYF	TGTGCCTGCGACAGGGAAACAGATACGCAGTATTTT
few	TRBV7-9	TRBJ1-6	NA	CASRWGGDSPLHF	TGTGCCAGCAGATGGGGGGGCGATTCACCCCTCCACTTT
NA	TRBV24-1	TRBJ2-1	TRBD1	CATSGPGQGYNEQFF	TGTGCCACCAGTGGCCCTGGACAGGGCTACAATGAGCAGTTCTTC
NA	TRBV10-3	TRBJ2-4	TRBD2	CAISSGRGNIQYF	TGTGCCATCAGCTCAGGGAGGGGAAACATTCAGTACTTC
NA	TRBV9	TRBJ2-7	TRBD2	CASSVAPSGYEQYF	TGTGCCAGCAGCGTAGCACCTAGCGGCTACGAGCAGTACTTC
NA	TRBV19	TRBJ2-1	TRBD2	CASSMGWGGSSYNEQFF	TGTGCCAGTAGTATGGGCTGGGGGGGAAGCTCCTACAATGAGCAGTTCTTC
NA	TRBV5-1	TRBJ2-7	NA	CASSLAAGIEQYF	TGCGCCAGCAGCTTGGCCGCGGGGATTGAGCAGTACTTC
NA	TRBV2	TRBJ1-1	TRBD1	CASRINRGLNTEAFF	TGTGCCAGCAGAATTAACAGGGGCCTGAACACTGAAGCTTTCTTT
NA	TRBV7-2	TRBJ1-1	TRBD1	CASSLKTGVEAFF	TGTGCCAGCAGCCTAAAGACAGGGGTTGAAGCTTTCTTT
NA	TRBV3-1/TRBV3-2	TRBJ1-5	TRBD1	CASSPDFGQGGQPQHF	TGTGCCAGCAGCCCAGACTTCGGACAGGGGGGTCAGCCCCAGCATTTT
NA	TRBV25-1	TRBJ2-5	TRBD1	CASRGDSRSGTQYF	TGTGCCAGCAGGGGGGACAGTCGGTCGGGGACCCAGTACTTC
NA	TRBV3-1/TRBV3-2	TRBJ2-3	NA	CASSPKSQADTQYF	TGTGCCAGCAGCCCCAAGAGCCAGGCAGATACGCAGTATTTT
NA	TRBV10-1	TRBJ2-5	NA	CASSEGRVGSETQYF	TGCGCCAGCAGTGAGGGCAGGGTCGGTTCTGAGACCCAGTACTTC